This note documents a single T cell receptor (beta chain) sequence. Its antigen is currently unknown. TCRdb fed the 5' RACE reads into MiXCR, producing one record per CDR3 protein. This repertoire shows about 1,300 distinct CDR3 sequences, about 10% found once; its top ten account for over 20%. This sample was taken from a study of spatial heterogeneity in lung cancer. Study findings and constraints: Counts that tracked tumor mutation counts were those of expanded intratumoral alpha and beta TCRs.

Time point here: sample taken at primary tumor resection. The CDR3 length is 12 residues. Trimming pared 3 bases from V and 1 base from J, leaving 4 bases between. Germline CDR1 is DFQATT and CDR2 is SNEGSKA (reference sequence). The receptor comes from a male donor with early-stage non-small cell lung cancer. The sequencing used lung tumor tissue, collected at surgery. This chain uses TRBV20-1 with TRBJ1-5; D is ambiguous. CDR3 nucleotides: TGCAGTGCTAGTTGGAGCAATCAGCCCCAGCATTTT. It specifies CSASWSNQPQHF.